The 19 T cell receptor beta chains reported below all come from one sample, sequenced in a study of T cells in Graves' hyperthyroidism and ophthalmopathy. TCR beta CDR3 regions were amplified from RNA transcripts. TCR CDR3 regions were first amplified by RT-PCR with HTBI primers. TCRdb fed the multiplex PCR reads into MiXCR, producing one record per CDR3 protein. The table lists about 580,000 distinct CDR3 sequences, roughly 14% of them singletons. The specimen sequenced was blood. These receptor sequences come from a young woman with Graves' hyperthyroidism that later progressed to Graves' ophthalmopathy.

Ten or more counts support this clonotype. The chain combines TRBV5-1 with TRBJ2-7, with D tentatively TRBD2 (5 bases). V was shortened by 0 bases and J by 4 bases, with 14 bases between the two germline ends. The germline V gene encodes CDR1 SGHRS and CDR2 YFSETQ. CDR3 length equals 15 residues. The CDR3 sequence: CASSLGVASLYEQYF. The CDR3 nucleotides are TGCGCCAGCAGCTTGGGTGTAGCGAGCTTATACGAGCAGTACTTC.

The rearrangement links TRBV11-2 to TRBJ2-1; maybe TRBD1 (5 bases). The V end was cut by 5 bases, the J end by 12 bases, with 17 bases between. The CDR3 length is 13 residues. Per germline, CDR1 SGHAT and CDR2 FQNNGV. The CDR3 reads CASSPIKGIWQFF. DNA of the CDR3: TGTGCCAGCAGCCCGATCAAGGGGATCTGGCAGTTCTTC.

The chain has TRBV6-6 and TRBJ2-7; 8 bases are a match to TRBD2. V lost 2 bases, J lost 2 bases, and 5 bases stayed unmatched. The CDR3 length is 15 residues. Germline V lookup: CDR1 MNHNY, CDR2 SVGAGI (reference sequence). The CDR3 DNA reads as TGTGCCAGCAGTTACGAACTAGCGGCAACCTACGAGCAGTACTTC. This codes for CASSYELAATYEQYF.

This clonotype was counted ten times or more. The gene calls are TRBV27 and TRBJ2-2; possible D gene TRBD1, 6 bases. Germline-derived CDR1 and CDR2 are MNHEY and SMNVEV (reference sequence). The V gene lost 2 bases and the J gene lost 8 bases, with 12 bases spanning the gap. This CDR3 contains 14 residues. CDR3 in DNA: TGTGCCAGCAGTTTAAGTTCGGGGACAGGGGAGCTGTTTTTT. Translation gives CASSLSSGTGELFF.

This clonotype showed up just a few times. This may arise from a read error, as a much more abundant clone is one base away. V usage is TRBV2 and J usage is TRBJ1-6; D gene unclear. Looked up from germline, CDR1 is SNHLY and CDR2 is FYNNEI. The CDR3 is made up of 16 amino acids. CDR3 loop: CASSEPDGSYNPPLHF. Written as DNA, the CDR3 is TGTGCCAGCAGTGAGCCCGACGGATCCTATAATCCACCCCTCCACTTT.

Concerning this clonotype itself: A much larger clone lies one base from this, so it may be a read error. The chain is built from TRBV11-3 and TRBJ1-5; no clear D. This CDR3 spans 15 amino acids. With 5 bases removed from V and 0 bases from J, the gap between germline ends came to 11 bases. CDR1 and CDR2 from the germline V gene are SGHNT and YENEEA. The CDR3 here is CASSQRGNSNQPQHF. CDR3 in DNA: TGTGCCAGCAGCCAACGCGGCAATAGCAATCAGCCCCAGCATTTT.

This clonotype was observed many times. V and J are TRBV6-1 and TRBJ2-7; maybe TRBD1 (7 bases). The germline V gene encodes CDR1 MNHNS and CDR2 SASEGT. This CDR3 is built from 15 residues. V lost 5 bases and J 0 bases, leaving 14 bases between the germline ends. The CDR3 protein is CASSPTGEASYEQYF. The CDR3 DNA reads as TGTGCCAGCAGTCCTACAGGGGAGGCCTCCTACGAGCAGTACTTC.

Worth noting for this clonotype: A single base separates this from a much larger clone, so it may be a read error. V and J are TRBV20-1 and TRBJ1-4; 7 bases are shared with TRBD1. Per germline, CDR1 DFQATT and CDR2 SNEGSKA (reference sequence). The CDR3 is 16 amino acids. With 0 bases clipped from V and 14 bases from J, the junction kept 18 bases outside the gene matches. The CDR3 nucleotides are TGCAGTGCTAGAGATCCGGTGTCGGCAGGGGGAGGCACCCTGTTTTTT. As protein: CSARDPVSAGGGTLFF.

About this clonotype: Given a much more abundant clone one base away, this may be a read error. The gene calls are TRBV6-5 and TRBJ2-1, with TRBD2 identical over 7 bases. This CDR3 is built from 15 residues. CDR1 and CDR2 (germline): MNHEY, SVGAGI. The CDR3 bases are TGTGCCAGCAGTTACTCTGGGGCTAGCGGCAATGTGCAGTTCTTC. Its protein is CASSYSGASGNVQFF.

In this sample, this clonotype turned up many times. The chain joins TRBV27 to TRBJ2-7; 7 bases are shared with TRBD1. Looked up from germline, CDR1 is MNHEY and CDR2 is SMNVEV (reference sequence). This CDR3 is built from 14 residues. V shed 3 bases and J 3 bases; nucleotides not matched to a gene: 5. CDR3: CASSFFSGGYEQYF. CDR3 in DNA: TGTGCCAGCAGTTTTTTCTCAGGGGGCTACGAGCAGTACTTC.

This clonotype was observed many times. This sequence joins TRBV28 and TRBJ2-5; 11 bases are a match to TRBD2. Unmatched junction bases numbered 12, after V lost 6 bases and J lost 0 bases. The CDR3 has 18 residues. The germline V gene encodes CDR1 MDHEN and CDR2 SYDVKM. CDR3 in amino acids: CASSPILAGVGYQETQYF. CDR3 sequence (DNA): TGTGCCAGCAGCCCCATACTAGCGGGAGTGGGGTACCAAGAGACCCAGTACTTC. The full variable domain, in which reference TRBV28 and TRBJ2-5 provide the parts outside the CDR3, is DVKVTQSSRYLVKRTGEKVFLECVQDMDHENMFWYRQDPGLGLRLIYFSYDVKMKEKGDIPEGYSVSREKKERFSLILESASTNQTSMYLCASSPILAGVGYQETQYFGPGTRLLVL.

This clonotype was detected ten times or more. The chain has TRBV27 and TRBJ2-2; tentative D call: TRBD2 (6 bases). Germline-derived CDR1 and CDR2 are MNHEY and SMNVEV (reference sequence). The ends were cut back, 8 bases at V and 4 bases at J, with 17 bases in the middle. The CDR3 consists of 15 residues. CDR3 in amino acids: CASWDPGAITGELFF. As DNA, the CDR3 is TGTGCCAGCTGGGATCCGGGAGCGATCACCGGGGAGCTGTTTTTT.

The CDR3 is CASSVRWSNEQFF. DNA for the CDR3: TGTGCCAGCAGCGTAAGATGGTCCAATGAGCAGTTCTTC. The V gene is TRBV9, the J gene TRBJ2-1; D uncertain. The V and J ends lost 1 base and 6 bases respectively, with 8 bases between them. This CDR3 spans 13 amino acids. Germline CDR1 is SGDLS and CDR2 is YYNGEE. Using reference TRBV9 and TRBJ2-1 for the parts outside the CDR3, the full variable domain is DSGVTQTPKHLITATGQRVTLRCSPRSGDLSVYWYQQSLDQGLQFLIQYYNGEERAKGNILERFSAQQFPDLHSELNLSSLELGDSALYFCASSVRWSNEQFFGPGTRLTVL.

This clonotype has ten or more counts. CDR3 loop: CASSYSFSMAKETQYF. The CDR3 DNA is TGTGCCAGCAGTTACTCGTTCAGTATGGCTAAAGAGACCCAGTACTTC. The chain uses TRBV6-5 and TRBJ2-5; D unresolved. With 0 bases removed from V and 3 bases from J, the gap between germline ends came to 14 bases. Germline CDR1 is MNHEY and CDR2 is SVGAGI. There are 16 residues in the CDR3.

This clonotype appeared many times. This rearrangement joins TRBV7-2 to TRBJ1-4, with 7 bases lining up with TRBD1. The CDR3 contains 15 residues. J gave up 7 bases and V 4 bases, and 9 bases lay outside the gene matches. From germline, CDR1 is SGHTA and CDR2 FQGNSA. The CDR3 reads CASSYGQELFEKLFF. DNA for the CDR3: TGTGCCAGCAGCTACGGACAGGAATTGTTTGAAAAACTGTTTTTT.

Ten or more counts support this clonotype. CDR3 protein: CSARDSSEEQFF. The CDR3 region has the DNA TGCAGTGCTAGAGATTCCAGCGAAGAGCAGTTCTTC. The chain joins TRBV20-1 to TRBJ2-1; D is uncertain. Germline CDR1 reads DFQATT; CDR2 reads SNEGSKA (reference sequence). V was trimmed by 0 bases and J by 10 bases, leaving 10 bases between them. The CDR3 extends over 12 amino acids.

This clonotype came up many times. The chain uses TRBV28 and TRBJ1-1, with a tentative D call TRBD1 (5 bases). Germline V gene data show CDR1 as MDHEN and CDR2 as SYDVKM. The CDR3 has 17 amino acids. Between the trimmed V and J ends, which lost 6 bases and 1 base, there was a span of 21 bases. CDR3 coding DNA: TGTGCCAGCAGACCCATATTCTACGGGGCGGGGAACACTGAAGCTTTCTTT. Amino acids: CASRPIFYGAGNTEAFF.

The CDR3 DNA reads TGTGCCAGTGCTAGCGGGAGCCAGGAGACCCAGTACTTC. It encodes CASASGSQETQYF. This rearrangement joins TRBV19 to TRBJ2-5, with 10 nucleotides matching TRBD2. V dropped 8 bases and J dropped 5; count of bases not matched to a gene: 5. CDR1 and CDR2 from the germline V gene are LNHDA and SQIVND (reference sequence). CDR3 length: 13 amino acids.

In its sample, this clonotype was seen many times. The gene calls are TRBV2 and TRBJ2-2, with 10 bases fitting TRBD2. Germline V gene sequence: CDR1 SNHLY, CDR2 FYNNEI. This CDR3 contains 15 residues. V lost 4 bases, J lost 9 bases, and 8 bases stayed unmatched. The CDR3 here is CASSGAGGPTRELFF. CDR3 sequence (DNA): TGTGCCAGCAGTGGAGCGGGAGGGCCAACCAGGGAGCTGTTTTTT.